A selection of T cell receptor beta chains follows, all from one sample in a study of CD4 T cells in relation to SARS-CoV-2 and coronaviruses. Repertoires were generated with immunoSEQ multiplex PCR, while TCRdb's copy carries only in-frame clones and drops some. The data hold approximately 20,000 clones, with about 69% observed a single time. These receptors are not linked to any known antigen. What was sequenced was CD4+ T cells from PBMCs, cultured in vitro. The receptors here all came from a human donor in good health. CDR3s include the opening cysteine and the closing phenylalanine or tryptophan. D genes are given only for firm matches. Size is stated for part of the rows, as once, few or many counts, or as a class when the clone is expanded.

D: .; J: TRBJ1-2; size: .; V: TRBV5-4; CDR3: CASSLYSAREVGYTF; DNA: TGTGCCAGCAGCTTGTATAGCGCCAGGGAAGTTGGCTACACCTTC
D: .; J: TRBJ2-2; size: .; V: TRBV3-1/TRBV3-2; CDR3: CASSQGGADGELFF; DNA: TGTGCCAGCAGCCAGGGGGGGGCGGACGGGGAGCTGTTTTTT
D: .; J: TRBJ1-1; size: .; V: TRBV6-5; CDR3: CASNLAGAGTEAFF; DNA: TGTGCCAGCAATCTGGCGGGGGCGGGCACTGAAGCTTTCTTT
D: .; J: TRBJ2-5; size: .; V: TRBV5-1; CDR3: CASSSHDWQETQYF; DNA: TGCGCCAGCAGCTCACATGACTGGCAAGAGACCCAGTACTTC
D: .; J: TRBJ1-3; size: .; V: TRBV9; CDR3: CASSVGFGGSGNTIYF; DNA: TGTGCCAGCAGCGTAGGATTTGGGGGCTCTGGAAACACCATATATTTT
D: .; J: TRBJ2-5; size: .; V: TRBV3-1/TRBV3-2; CDR3: CASSQVNVGGETQYF; DNA: TGTGCCAGCAGCCAGGTTAACGTCGGGGGAGAGACCCAGTACTTC
D: TRBD2; J: TRBJ2-1; size: .; V: TRBV29-1; CDR3: CSVDRGTSGLVGNEQFF; DNA: TGCAGCGTTGATAGGGGGACTAGCGGGCTGGTTGGCAATGAGCAGTTCTTC
D: .; J: TRBJ2-1; size: .; V: TRBV19; CDR3: CASSFGARSYNEQFF; DNA: TGTGCCAGTAGTTTTGGAGCCCGCTCCTACAATGAGCAGTTCTTC
D: TRBD2; J: TRBJ2-1; size: few; V: TRBV11-2; CDR3: CASSSSGASYHEQFF; DNA: TGTGCCAGCAGCTCTAGCGGGGCCTCTTATCATGAGCAGTTCTTC
D: .; J: TRBJ2-2; size: few; V: TRBV5-1; CDR3: CASSPEGSGELFF; DNA: TGCGCCAGCAGCCCGGAGGGGAGCGGGGAGCTGTTTTTT
D: TRBD2; J: TRBJ2-1; size: few; V: TRBV6-2/TRBV6-3; CDR3: CASSKSGTSGSNEQFF; DNA: TGTGCCAGCAGCAAAAGCGGGACTAGCGGGAGCAATGAGCAGTTCTTC